This T cell receptor (beta chain) comes out of a study of shared clonotypes between healthy human individuals. Evenly divided among several immunoSEQ plates was the genomic DNA of each subset. Libraries were prepared by immunoSEQ multiplex PCR; TCRdb keeps only in-frame clonotypes and omits some of them. The sample holds some 1.5 million clones, approximately 98% seen once. CDR1 LNHDA and CDR2 SQIVND come from the germline V gene (reference sequence). This CDR3 has 15 amino acids. The trim removed 9 bases at V and 0 bases at J, leaving 7 bases unmatched. A note on this clone: As yet, its antigen is unknown.

Findings and limits, study-wide: Generation probabilities of non-shared clonotypes were lower (relative to those shared by all four donors). The study drew on few donors, limiting represented genetic and exposure-history diversity. Several donors held about 5% of naive CD4 clonotypes in common.

The chain couples TRBV19 to TRBJ2-1; 8 bases line up with TRBD2. The sample taken for sequencing was naive CD4+ T cells sorted from blood. Noted subset: CD45RA+ positively selected. The receptor was derived from a man aged 25-45 years in good health. CDR3 coding DNA: TGTGCCAGCACTATAGCGGGGAGCTCCTACAATGAGCAGTTCTTC. This gives the protein CASTIAGSSYNEQFF.